The 11 T cell receptor beta chains below were found in one sample sequenced in a study of graft-versus-host responses after intestinal transplantation. No antigen is known for these receptors. Measured with immunoSEQ multiplex PCR; TCRdb has only the in-frame clones, and not every one. The sample has about 120,000 clones, just under 95% seen once. Material: unstimulated CD4+ T cells sorted from spleen or lymph node cells, obtained before intestinal transplant. The receptors shown here come from a human donor who received an intestinal transplant.

This chain uses TRBV2 with TRBJ2-7; D uncertain. The CDR3 loop spans 13 amino acids. CDR1 is SNHLY, CDR2 FYNNEI, per germline. V was cut by 5 bases and J by 0 bases, with 8 bases left in between. CDR3 in amino acids: CASSTLSSYEQYF. The CDR3 region has the DNA TGTGCCAGCAGTACCCTAAGCTCCTACGAGCAGTACTTC.

The J gene is TRBJ1-5, the V gene TRBV30; 10 positions agree with TRBD1. Germline lookup yields CDR1 GTSNPN and CDR2 SVGIG (reference sequence). This CDR3 has 12 residues. V lost 5 bases, J lost 6 bases, and 1 base stayed unmatched. CDR3 DNA: TGTGCCTGGGACAGGGGGCGTCAGCCCCAGCATTTT. It translates to CAWDRGRQPQHF. The whole variable domain, remainder taken from reference TRBV30 and TRBJ1-5, is SQTIHQWPATLVQPVGSPLSLECTVEGTSNPNLYWYRQAAGRGLQLLFYSVGIGQISSEVPQNLSASRPQDRQFILSSKKLLLSDSGFYLCAWDRGRQPQHFGDGTRLSIL.

The chain is built from TRBV6-5 and TRBJ2-7; D gene unclear. In germline, CDR1 is MNHEY, CDR2 SVGAGI. Trimming removed 0 bases at V and 2 bases at J, with 14 bases between. The CDR3 runs to 16 residues. The CDR3 sequence is CASSYSSGLSPYEQYF. The CDR3 coding sequence is TGTGCCAGCAGTTACTCTTCAGGATTAAGTCCCTACGAGCAGTACTTC.

The CDR3 nucleotides read TGTGCCAGTAGTATAGGTAGCGGGAGTAACAATGAGCAGTTCTTC. This codes for CASSIGSGSNNEQFF. The chain has TRBV19 and TRBJ2-1; 9 bases line up with TRBD2. The CDR3 totals 15 residues. Trimming took 1 base from V and 5 from J; bases not matched to a gene: 3. Per germline, CDR1 LNHDA and CDR2 SQIVND (reference sequence).

The V gene is TRBV5-1, the J gene TRBJ2-7, with TRBD1 as a possible D gene (7 bases). The CDR3 contains 14 residues. CDR1 and CDR2 from the germline V gene are SGHRS and YFSETQ. V was cut by 3 bases and J by 5 bases, with 15 bases left in between. For the CDR3, the DNA is TGCGCCAGCAGCTCCGCCCAGGGGGGAAACGAGCAGTACTTC. Residues: CASSSAQGGNEQYF. Looking up the rest from reference TRBV5-1 and TRBJ2-7 gives the full variable domain: KAGVTQTPRYLIKTRGQQVTLSCSPISGHRSVSWYQQTPGQGLQFLFEYFSETQRNKGNFPGRFSGRQFSNSRSEMNVSTLELGDSALYLCASSSAQGGNEQYFGPGTRLTVT.

The chain carries TRBV4-1 and TRBJ2-2, with D unclear. The V gene's germline CDR1 is MGHRA and CDR2 YSYEKL. The V end lost 2 bases, the J end lost 3 bases, and 10 bases lay between the germline ends. There are 15 residues in the CDR3. The DNA of the CDR3 is TGCGCCAGCAGCCAACCAGATTCGGACACCGGGGAGCTGTTTTTT. It codes for CASSQPDSDTGELFF.

The chain employs TRBV28 and TRBJ2-1, with 8 bases that match TRBD2. V gave up 5 bases and J gave up 7 bases; unmatched junction bases: 13. The CDR3 is made up of 16 amino acids. Germline assignment: CDR1 MDHEN and CDR2 SYDVKM. CDR3 coding DNA: TGTGCCAGCAGTCCCCACGGGACTAGAAGGGCTAATGAGCAGTTCTTC. Translating it yields CASSPHGTRRANEQFF.

The gene calls are TRBV7-3 and TRBJ2-5, with TRBD2 matching 8 bases. The CDR3 has 16 residues. The V segment lost 5 bases and the J segment 5 bases; nucleotides outside the gene matches: 13. Germline lookup yields CDR1 SGHTA and CDR2 FQGTGA. This CDR3 is CASSPRVAGIEETQYF. As DNA, the CDR3 is TGTGCCAGCAGCCCGCGAGTAGCGGGAATAGAGGAGACCCAGTACTTC. The complete variable domain, with remaining parts taken from reference TRBV7-3 and TRBJ2-5, reads GAGVSQTPSNKVTEKGKYVELRCDPISGHTALYWYRQSLGQGPEFLIYFQGTGAADDSGLPNDRFFAVRPEGSVSTLKIQRTERGDSAVYLCASSPRVAGIEETQYFGPGTRLLVL.

V gene TRBV5-6 combines with J gene TRBJ1-5; TRBD1 matches at 8 bases. The CDR3 consists of 15 residues. The germline V gene encodes CDR1 SGHDT and CDR2 YYEEEE. J was trimmed by 6 bases and V by 4 bases; bases with no gene match: 9. The CDR3 DNA sequence: TGTGCCAGCAGCCCACAAGGACAGGGAGGTCAGCCCCAGCATTTT. Translation gives CASSPQGQGGQPQHF.

The rearrangement uses TRBV4-2 and TRBJ2-5, with a weak D call TRBD2 (6 bases). CDR1 is LGHNA, CDR2 YNFKEQ, per germline. Trimming pared 1 base from V and 4 bases from J, leaving 19 bases between. The CDR3 has 17 amino acids. CDR3 amino acids: CASSQVSVAGSIETQYF. Here the CDR3 DNA reads TGTGCCAGCAGCCAAGTATCTGTGGCGGGGTCTATAGAGACCCAGTACTTC.

The J gene is TRBJ2-7, the V gene TRBV6-1, with D possibly TRBD1 on 6 matching bases. The length of the CDR3 is 14 residues. Germline V gene sequence: CDR1 MNHNS, CDR2 SASEGT. V gave up 4 bases and J gave up 0 bases, with 10 bases separating them. The CDR3 protein is CASSAWTASYEQYF. The CDR3, as DNA: TGTGCCAGCAGTGCCTGGACAGCCTCCTACGAGCAGTACTTC.